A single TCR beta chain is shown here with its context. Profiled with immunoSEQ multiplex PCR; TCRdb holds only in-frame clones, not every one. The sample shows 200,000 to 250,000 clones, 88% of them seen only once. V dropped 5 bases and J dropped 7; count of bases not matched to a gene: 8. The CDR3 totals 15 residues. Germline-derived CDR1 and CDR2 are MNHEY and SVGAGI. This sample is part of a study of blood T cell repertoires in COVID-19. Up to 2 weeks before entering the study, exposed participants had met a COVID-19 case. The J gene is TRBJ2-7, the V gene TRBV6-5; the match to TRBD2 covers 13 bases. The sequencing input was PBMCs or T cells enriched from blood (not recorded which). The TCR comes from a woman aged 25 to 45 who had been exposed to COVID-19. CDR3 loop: CASSTGTSGVGEQYF. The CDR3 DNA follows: TGTGCCAGCAGTACCGGGACTAGCGGGGTCGGGGAGCAGTACTTC.